This T cell receptor beta chain comes out of a study of cytomegalovirus exposure and HLA in healthy donors. General observations from the study: In a later analysis, across HLA loci, associated TCR counts were highest for DRB1, lowest for HLA-C. Cytomegalovirus-associated TCR beta chains were listed, numbering 150 to 200. V- and J-gene trimming in TCR beta was tied to a missense DCLRE1C variant by an analysis performed later.

The PCR contained 60 Vbeta and 13 Jbeta primers. Libraries were prepared by immunoSEQ multiplex PCR; TCRdb keeps only in-frame clonotypes and omits some of them. This sample carries hundreds of thousands of clones, around 76% of them seen once, and the ten largest clones take approximately 0.63%. In the case of this clone: Its antigen remains unidentified.

This CDR3 comprises 13 residues. The V and J ends lost 6 bases and 0 bases respectively, with 7 bases between them. The germline gives CDR1 MDHEN, CDR2 SYDVKM. This rearrangement joins TRBV28 to TRBJ2-3; D is unresolved. The TCR originated in a young man in good health and CMV-seronegative. The sequenced sample consisted of PBMCs. In nucleotides, the CDR3 is TGTGCCAGCAGAACAGCTAGCACAGATACGCAGTATTTT. It specifies CASRTASTDTQYF.